This T cell receptor (beta chain) comes out of a study of T cell responses to AZD1222 COVID-19 vaccine. Study observations and caveats: Across the whole spike, CD4 TCRs peaked at regions 160-218 and 743-854.

In regard to this clone: Antigen specificity is unknown.

Trimming left V 5 bases short and J 2 bases short, with 1 base between. The germline gives CDR1 SGHTA, CDR2 FQGNSA. CDR3 length: 10 amino acids. Produced via immunoSEQ multiplex PCR; TCRdb's table is partial and in-frame only. The sample includes around 170,000 clones, over 90% of them seen just once. The sequencing here drew on peripheral blood, taken 28 days after the second AZD1222 dose. This clonotype was sampled from an adult who received the AZD1222 COVID-19 vaccine. The V and J genes are TRBV7-2 and TRBJ2-7; D is unresolved. CDR3 region: CASSTYEQYF. CDR3 in DNA: TGTGCCAGCAGCACCTACGAGCAGTACTTC.